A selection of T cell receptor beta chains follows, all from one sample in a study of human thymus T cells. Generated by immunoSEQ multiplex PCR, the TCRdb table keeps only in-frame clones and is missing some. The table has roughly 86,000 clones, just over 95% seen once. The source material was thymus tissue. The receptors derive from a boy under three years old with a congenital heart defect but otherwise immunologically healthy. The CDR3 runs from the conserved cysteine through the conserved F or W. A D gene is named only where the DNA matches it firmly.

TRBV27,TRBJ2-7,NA,CASSWEYGGPYEQYF,TGTGCCAGCAGTTGGGAATATGGGGGGCCCTACGAGCAGTACTTC
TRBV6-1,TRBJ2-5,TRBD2,CASSEGSGGAETQYF,TGTGCCAGCAGTGAAGGTAGCGGGGGGGCGGAGACCCAGTACTTC
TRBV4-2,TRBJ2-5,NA,CASSQERGSQTQYF,TGTGCCAGCAGCCAAGAAAGGGGGTCCCAGACCCAGTACTTC
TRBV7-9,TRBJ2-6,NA,CAAGSGANVLTF,TGTGCCGCGGGGTCTGGGGCCAACGTCCTGACTTTC
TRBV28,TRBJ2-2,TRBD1,CASSSTGTVGGELFF,TGTGCCAGCAGTTCAACCGGGACAGTCGGCGGGGAGCTGTTTTTT
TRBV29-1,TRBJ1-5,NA,CSVVAGGSNQPQHF,TGCAGCGTTGTTGCAGGAGGTAGCAATCAGCCCCAGCATTTT
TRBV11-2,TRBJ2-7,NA,CASSLTRHYEQYF,TGTGCCAGCAGCTTAACCCGACACTACGAGCAGTACTTC
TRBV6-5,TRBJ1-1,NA,CASSRKGQGTEAFF,TGTGCCAGCAGTAGGAAGGGGCAGGGCACTGAAGCTTTCTTT
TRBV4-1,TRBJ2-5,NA,CASSQGEGKGLTQYF,TGCGCCAGCAGCCAAGGGGAAGGCAAAGGTCTGACCCAGTACTTC
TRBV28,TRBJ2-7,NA,CASSLGYSYEQYF,TGTGCCAGCAGTTTAGGTTATTCATACGAGCAGTACTTC
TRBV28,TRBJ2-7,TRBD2,CASSSPPGAGGPCEQYF,TGTGCCAGCAGTAGTCCTCCCGGAGCGGGAGGGCCTTGCGAGCAGTACTTC
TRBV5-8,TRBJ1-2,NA,CASRPDTYYGYTF,TGTGCCAGCAGACCCGACACGTACTATGGCTACACCTTC
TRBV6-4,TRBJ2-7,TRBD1,CASSTLNGTGVDEQYF,TGTGCCAGCAGTACTTTAAACGGGACAGGGGTGGACGAGCAGTACTTC
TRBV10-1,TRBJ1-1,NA,CASRVTEAFF,TGCGCCAGCAGAGTCACTGAAGCTTTCTTT
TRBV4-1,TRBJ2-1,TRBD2,CASSLVTSGKNNEQFF,TGCGCCAGCAGCCTCGTAACTAGCGGAAAAAACAATGAGCAGTTCTTC
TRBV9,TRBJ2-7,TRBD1,CASSPRDRHYEQYF,TGTGCCAGCAGCCCGCGGGACAGGCACTACGAGCAGTACTTC
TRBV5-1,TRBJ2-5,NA,CASSLEVGKWETQYF,TGCGCCAGCAGCTTGGAGGTGGGAAAGTGGGAGACCCAGTACTTC
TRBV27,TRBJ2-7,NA,CASRPLDIYEQYF,TGTGCCAGCAGACCCTTGGACATATACGAGCAGTACTTC
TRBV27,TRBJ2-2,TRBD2,CASTPGSGRAANTGELFF,TGTGCCAGCACCCCAGGGAGTGGGAGGGCCGCGAACACCGGGGAGCTGTTTTTT
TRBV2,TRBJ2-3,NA,CASSAAAPSTDTQYF,TGTGCCAGCAGTGCGGCGGCCCCTAGCACAGATACGCAGTATTTT